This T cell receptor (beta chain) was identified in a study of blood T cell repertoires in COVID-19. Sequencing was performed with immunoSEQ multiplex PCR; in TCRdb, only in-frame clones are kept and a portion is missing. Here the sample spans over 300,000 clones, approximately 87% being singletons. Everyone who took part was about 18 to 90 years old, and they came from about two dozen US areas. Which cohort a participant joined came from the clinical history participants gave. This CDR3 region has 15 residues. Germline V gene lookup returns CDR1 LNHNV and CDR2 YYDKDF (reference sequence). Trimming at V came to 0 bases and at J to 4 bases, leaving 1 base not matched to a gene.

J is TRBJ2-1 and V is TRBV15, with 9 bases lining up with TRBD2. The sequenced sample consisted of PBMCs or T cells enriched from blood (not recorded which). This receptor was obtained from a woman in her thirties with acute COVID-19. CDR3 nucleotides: TGTGCCACCAGCAGAGATAGCGGGGGATACAATGAGCAGTTCTTC. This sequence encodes CATSRDSGGYNEQFF. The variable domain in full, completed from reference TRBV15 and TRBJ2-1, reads DAMVIQNPRYQVTQFGKPVTLSCSQTLNHNVMYWYQQKSSQAPKLLFHYYDKDFNNEADTPDNFQSRRPNTSFCFLDIRSPGLGDTAMYLCATSRDSGGYNEQFFGPGTRLTVL.